The rows below give T cell receptor beta chains drawn from one sample of a study of blood T cell repertoires in COVID-19. Sequencing was performed with immunoSEQ multiplex PCR; in TCRdb, only in-frame clones are kept and a portion is missing. The sample contains around 150,000 clones, 88% of which appear only once. The sequencing sample was made of peripheral blood. The receptors here all came from a human donor with COVID-19, enrolled during active disease. The donor label of this sample is uncertain. Each CDR3 is given with its conserved first and last residue.

v_call: TRBV6-5; j_call: TRBJ2-3; cdr3_aa: CASSQSSGAKDTQYF
v_call: TRBV5-1; j_call: TRBJ2-2; cdr3_aa: CASSLLGGNTGELFF
v_call: TRBV10-3; j_call: TRBJ1-1; cdr3_aa: CAISGSGLAEAFF
v_call: TRBV5-1; j_call: TRBJ2-5; cdr3_aa: CASTASAGGEETQYF
v_call: TRBV5-1; j_call: TRBJ1-2; cdr3_aa: CASSPGTGANYGYTF
v_call: TRBV5-4; j_call: TRBJ1-6; cdr3_aa: CASSLGGGAPPNSPLHF
v_call: TRBV5-1; j_call: TRBJ1-1; cdr3_aa: CASSLYGTGNTEAFF
v_call: TRBV12-5; j_call: TRBJ1-2; cdr3_aa: CASGLSAQANYGYTF
v_call: TRBV5-1; j_call: TRBJ2-7; cdr3_aa: CASSFSTGWLYEQYF
v_call: TRBV18; j_call: TRBJ2-2; cdr3_aa: CASSPGNTGELFF
v_call: TRBV14; j_call: TRBJ1-5; cdr3_aa: CASSQDEEVAQPQHF
v_call: TRBV9; j_call: TRBJ2-1; cdr3_aa: CASSVGTGRGEQFF